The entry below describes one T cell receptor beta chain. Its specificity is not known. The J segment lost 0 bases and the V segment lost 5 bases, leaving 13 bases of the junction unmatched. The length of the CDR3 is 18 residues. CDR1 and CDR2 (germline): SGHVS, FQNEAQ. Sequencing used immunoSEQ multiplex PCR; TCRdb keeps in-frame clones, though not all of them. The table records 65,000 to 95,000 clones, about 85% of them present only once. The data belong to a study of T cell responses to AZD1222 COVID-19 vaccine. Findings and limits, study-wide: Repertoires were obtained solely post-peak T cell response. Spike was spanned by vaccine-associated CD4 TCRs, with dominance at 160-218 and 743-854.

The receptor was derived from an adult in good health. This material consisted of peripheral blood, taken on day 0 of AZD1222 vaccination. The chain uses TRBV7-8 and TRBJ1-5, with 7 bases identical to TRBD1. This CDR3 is CASSPRQGSERSNQPQHF. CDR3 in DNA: TGTGCCAGCAGCCCCCGACAGGGTTCGGAGCGTAGCAATCAGCCCCAGCATTTT.